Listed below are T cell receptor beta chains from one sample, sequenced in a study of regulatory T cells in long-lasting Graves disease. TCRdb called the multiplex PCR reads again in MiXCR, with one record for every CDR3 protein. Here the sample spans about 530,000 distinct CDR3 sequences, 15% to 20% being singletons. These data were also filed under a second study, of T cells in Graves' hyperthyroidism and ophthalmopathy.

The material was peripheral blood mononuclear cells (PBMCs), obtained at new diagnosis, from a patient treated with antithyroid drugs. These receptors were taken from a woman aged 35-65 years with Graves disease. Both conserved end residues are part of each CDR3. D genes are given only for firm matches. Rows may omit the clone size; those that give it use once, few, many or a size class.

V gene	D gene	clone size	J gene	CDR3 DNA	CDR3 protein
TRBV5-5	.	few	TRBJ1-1	TGTGCCAGCAGCTTGTTTTCGGGGGAGAACACTGAAGCTTTCTTT	CASSLFSGENTEAFF
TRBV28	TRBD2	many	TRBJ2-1	TGTGCCAGCAGTTTATGGGGGGGGTCCTACAATGAGCAGTTCTTC	CASSLWGGSYNEQFF
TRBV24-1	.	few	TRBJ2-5	TGTGCCACCAGCACGGGGAGAGAGACCCAGTACTTC	CATSTGRETQYF
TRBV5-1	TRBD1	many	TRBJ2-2	TGTGCCAGCAGCCCCCGGACAGGGAACACCGGGGAGCTGTTTTTT	CASSPRTGNTGELFF
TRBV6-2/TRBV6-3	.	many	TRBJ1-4	TGTGCCAGCAGTTGGACAGCAACTAATGAAAAACTGTTTTTT	CASSWTATNEKLFF
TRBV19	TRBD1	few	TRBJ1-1	TGTGCCAGTAGTATAGCCGGGACAGGGGGGCCGAACACTGAAGCTTTCTTT	CASSIAGTGGPNTEAFF
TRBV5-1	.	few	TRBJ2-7	TGCGCCAGCAGCTTGGAGACAGCCTCCTACGAGCAGTACTTC	CASSLETASYEQYF
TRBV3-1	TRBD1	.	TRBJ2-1	TGTGCCAGCAGCTACGGGACAGGGATCAATGAGCAGTTCTTC	CASSYGTGINEQFF
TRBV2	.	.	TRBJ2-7	TGTGCCAGCACACACGGCTCGAGCGCCTCCGAGCAGTACTTC	CASTHGSSASEQYF
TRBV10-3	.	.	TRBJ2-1	TGTGCCATCAGTGAGTCACGGTTTCAGTTCTTC	CAISESRFQFF
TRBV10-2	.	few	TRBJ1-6	TGCGCCAGCAGTGAGTCGATTTCCCCCGGAGATAATTCACCCCTCCACTTT	CASSESISPGDNSPLHF
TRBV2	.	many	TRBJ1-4	TGTGCCAGCAGGGGTACAGGAAAACTGTTTTTT	CASRGTGKLFF
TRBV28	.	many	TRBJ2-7	TGTGCCAGCAGTTTGCCAGGGGCCCCCTACGAGCAGTACTTC	CASSLPGAPYEQYF
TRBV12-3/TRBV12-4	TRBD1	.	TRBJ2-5	TGTGCCAGCAGTTCCACCCCCGACAGGGGGGAGACCCAGTACTTC	CASSSTPDRGETQYF
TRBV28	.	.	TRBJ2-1	TGTGCCAGCACCCCCTCCTCGGACAGCGGACGGGTATTCTTC	CASTPSSDSGRVFF
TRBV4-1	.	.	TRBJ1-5	TGCGCCAGCAGCCAAGAGGCGGACAATCAGCCCCAGCATTTT	CASSQEADNQPQHF
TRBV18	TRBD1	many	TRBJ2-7	TGTGCCAGCTCACCTCCCGGGACAGGGGGCGAGCAGTACTTC	CASSPPGTGGEQYF
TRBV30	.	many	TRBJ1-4	TGTGCCTGGAGGGGGGGCGCGGAGAAACTGTTTTTT	CAWRGGAEKLFF
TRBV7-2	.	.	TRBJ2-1	TGTGCCAGCAGCCCGCGTACAGGGGGGGGAAGTTACAATGAGCAGTTCTTC	CASSPRTGGGSYNEQFF
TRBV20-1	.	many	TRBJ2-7	TGCAGTGCTAGTGTGAGTTGGGCCTACGAGCAGTACTTC	CSASVSWAYEQYF
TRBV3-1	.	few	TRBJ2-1	TGTGCCAGCAGCCAAGATGGGGGCGGGAATGAGCAGTTCTTC	CASSQDGGGNEQFF
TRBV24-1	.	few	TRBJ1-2	TGTGCCACCAGTGATTTACCCAGGGATGACTATGGCTACACCTTC	CATSDLPRDDYGYTF
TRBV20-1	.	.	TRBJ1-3	TGCAGTGCTAGAGAGTCGAGGACGGGAGGAAACACCATATATTTT	CSARESRTGGNTIYF
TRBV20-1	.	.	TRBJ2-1	TGCAGTGCGCCTCGGTTTTCCTACAATGAGCAGTTCTTC	CSAPRFSYNEQFF
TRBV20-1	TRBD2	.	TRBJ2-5	TGCAGTGCTAGATTTCCTAGCGGGGGGGTGGAGACCCAGTACTTC	CSARFPSGGVETQYF
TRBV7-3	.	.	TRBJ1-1	TGTGCCAGCAGCTTAGACCGGGACACTCAAGCTTTCTTT	CASSLDRDTQAFF
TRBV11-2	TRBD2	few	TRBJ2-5	TGTGCCAGCAGCCCGGGACTAGCGGGGGGGCCGGAGACCCAGTACTTC	CASSPGLAGGPETQYF
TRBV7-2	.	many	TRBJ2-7	TGTGCCAGCAGCAGAAACGCAGGGCGCTCCTACGAGCAGTACTTC	CASSRNAGRSYEQYF
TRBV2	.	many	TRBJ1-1	TGTGCCAGCAGTGGGGATTGGAACACTGAAGCTTTCTTT	CASSGDWNTEAFF
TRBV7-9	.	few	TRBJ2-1	TGTGCCAGCAGCTTAGTATCTAACAATGAGCAGTTCTTC	CASSLVSNNEQFF
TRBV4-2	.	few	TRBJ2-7	TGTGCCAGCAGCCAGCCGGGCCTTGGCTACGAGCAGTACTTC	CASSQPGLGYEQYF
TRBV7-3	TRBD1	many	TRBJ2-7	TGTGCCTCGCCCCCGGGACAGCGGTCCTCCTACGAGCAGTACTTC	CASPPGQRSSYEQYF
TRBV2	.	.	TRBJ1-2	TGTGCCAGCAGCTCGCCTACAGGGAAGAGCGGCTACACCTTC	CASSSPTGKSGYTF
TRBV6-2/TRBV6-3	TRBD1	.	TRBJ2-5	TGTGCCAGCAGTTACCCAAAAGGGACAGTCCAAGAGACCCAGTACTTC	CASSYPKGTVQETQYF